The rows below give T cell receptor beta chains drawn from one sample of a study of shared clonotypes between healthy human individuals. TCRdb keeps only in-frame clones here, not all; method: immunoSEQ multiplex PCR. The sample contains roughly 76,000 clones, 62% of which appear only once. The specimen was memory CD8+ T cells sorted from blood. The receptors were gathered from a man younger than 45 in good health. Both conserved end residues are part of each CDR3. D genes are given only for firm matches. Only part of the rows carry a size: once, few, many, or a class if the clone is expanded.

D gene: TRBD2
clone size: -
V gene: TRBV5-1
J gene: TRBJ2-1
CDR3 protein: CASRSGTSGISSYNEQFF
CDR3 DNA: TGCGCCAGCAGGTCCGGGACTAGCGGGATTAGCTCCTACAATGAGCAGTTCTTC

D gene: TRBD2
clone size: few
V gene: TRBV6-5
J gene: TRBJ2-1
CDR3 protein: CASSPGTSGNEQFF
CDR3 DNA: TGTGCCAGCAGCCCCGGGACTAGCGGCAATGAGCAGTTCTTC

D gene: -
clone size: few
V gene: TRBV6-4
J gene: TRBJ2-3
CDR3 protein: CASSIDGKGADTQYF
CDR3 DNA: TGTGCCAGCAGTATTGATGGGAAGGGGGCAGATACGCAGTATTTT

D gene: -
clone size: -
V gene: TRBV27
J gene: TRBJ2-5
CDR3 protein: CASSNFFGETQYF
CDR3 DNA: TGTGCCAGCAGCAATTTTTTTGGGGAGACCCAGTACTTC

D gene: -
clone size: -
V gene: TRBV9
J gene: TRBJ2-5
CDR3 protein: CASSVRRGGETQYF
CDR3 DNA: TGTGCCAGCAGCGTTCGGCGGGGTGGGGAGACCCAGTACTTC

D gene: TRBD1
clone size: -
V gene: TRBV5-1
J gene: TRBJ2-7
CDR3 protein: CASSFTQGAYEQYF
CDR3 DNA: TGCGCCAGCAGCTTTACGCAGGGGGCCTACGAGCAGTACTTC

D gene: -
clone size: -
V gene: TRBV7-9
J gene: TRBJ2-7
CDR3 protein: CASSLGGRGLSSYEQYF
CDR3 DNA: TGTGCCAGCAGCTTAGGAGGGAGGGGGCTAAGCTCCTACGAGCAGTACTTC

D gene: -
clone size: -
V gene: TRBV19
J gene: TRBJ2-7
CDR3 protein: CASHGGLGFGEQYF
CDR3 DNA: TGTGCCAGTCACGGGGGTTTAGGGTTTGGCGAGCAGTACTTC

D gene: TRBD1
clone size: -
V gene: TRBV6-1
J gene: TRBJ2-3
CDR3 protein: CASSESSGQGSDTQYF
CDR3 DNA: TGTGCCAGCAGTGAGTCATCGGGACAGGGATCAGATACGCAGTATTTT

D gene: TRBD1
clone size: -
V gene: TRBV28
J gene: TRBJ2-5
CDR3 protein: CASSLRQGASDLGETQYF
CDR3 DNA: TGTGCCAGCAGTCTCCGTCAGGGGGCGTCGGATTTGGGAGAGACCCAGTACTTC

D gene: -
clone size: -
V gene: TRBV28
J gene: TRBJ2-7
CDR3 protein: CASSFDFLEYF
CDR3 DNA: TGTGCCAGCAGTTTTGACTTTCTTGAGTACTTC

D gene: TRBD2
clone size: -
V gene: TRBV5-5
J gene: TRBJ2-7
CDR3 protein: CASSLASSAGGEQYF
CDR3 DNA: TGTGCCAGCAGCTTAGCGAGTTCGGCGGGAGGGGAGCAGTACTTC

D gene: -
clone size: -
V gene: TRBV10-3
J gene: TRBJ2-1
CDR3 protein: CAIGADSYNEQFF
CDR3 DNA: TGTGCCATCGGGGCGGACTCCTACAATGAGCAGTTCTTC

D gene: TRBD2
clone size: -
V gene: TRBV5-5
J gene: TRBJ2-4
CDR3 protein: CASSQDETSGSNIQYF
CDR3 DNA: TGTGCCAGCAGCCAAGATGAGACTAGCGGGAGTAACATTCAGTACTTC

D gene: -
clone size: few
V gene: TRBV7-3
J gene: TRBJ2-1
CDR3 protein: CASSSAGTQNLGEQFF
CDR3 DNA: TGTGCCAGCAGCTCCGCCGGGACGCAAAACTTAGGGGAGCAGTTCTTC

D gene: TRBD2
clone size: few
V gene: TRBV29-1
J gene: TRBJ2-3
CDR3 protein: CSVPETSGVTDTQYF
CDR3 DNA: TGCAGCGTTCCCGAGACTAGCGGGGTCACAGATACGCAGTATTTT

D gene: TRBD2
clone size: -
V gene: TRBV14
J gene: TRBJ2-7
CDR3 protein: CASSPMTSGRAPYEQYF
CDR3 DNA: TGTGCCAGCAGCCCGATGACTAGCGGGAGGGCCCCCTACGAGCAGTACTTC

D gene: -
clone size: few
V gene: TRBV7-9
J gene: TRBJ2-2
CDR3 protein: CATRESGELFF
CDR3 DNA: TGTGCCACCCGGGAGTCCGGGGAGCTGTTTTTT

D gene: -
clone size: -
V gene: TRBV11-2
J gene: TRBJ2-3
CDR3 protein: CASSPTAGDTDTQYF
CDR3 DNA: TGTGCCAGCAGCCCAACAGCGGGCGACACAGATACGCAGTATTTT

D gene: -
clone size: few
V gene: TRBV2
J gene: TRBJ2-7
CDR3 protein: CASRLGGRGEQYF
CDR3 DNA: TGTGCCAGCAGGTTGGGGGGACGGGGCGAGCAGTACTTC

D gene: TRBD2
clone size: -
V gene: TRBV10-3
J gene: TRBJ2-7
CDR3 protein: CAISPTSGTYEQYF
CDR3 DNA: TGTGCCATCAGTCCGACTAGCGGTACCTACGAGCAGTACTTC

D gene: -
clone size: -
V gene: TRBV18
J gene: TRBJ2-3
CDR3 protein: CASSVAGGTDTQYF
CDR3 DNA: TGTGCCAGCTCAGTGGCAGGGGGCACAGATACGCAGTATTTT

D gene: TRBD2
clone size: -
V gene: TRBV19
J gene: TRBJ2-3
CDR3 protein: CASGLGLAATDTQYF
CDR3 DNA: TGTGCCAGTGGACTCGGACTAGCGGCGACAGATACGCAGTATTTT

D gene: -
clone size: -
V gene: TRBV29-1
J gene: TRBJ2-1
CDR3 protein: CSAPVLVGNEQFF
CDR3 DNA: TGCAGCGCCCCCGTTTTGGTAGGGAATGAGCAGTTCTTC

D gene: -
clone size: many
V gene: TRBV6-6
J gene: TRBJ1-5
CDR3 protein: CASSWRGNQPQHF
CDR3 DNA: TGTGCCAGCAGTTGGCGGGGGAATCAGCCCCAGCATTTT

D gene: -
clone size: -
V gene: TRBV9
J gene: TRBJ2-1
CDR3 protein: CASSRLQGKKQFF
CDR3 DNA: TGTGCCAGCAGCAGACTTCAGGGAAAGAAGCAGTTCTTC

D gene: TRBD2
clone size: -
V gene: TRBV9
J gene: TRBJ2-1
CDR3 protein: CASSPNGLAAKRFF
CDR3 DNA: TGTGCCAGCAGCCCGAACGGACTAGCGGCCAAGAGGTTCTTC

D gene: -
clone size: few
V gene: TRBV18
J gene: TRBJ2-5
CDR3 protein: CASSPRPGRVETQYF
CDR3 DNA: TGTGCCAGCTCGCCTCGCCCGGGGCGAGTCGAGACCCAGTACTTC

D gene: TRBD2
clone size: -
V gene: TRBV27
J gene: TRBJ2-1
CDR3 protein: CASSLTSGDSSYNEQFF
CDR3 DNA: TGTGCCAGCAGTTTAACTAGCGGGGATAGCTCCTACAATGAGCAGTTCTTC

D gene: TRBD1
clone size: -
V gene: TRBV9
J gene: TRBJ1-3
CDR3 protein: CASSGTGGPSGNTIYF
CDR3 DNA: TGTGCCAGCAGCGGGACAGGGGGACCCTCTGGAAACACCATATATTTT

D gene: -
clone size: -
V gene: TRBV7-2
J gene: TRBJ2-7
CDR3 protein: CASSLVESGGYEQYF
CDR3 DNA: TGTGCCAGCAGCTTAGTGGAAAGCGGAGGCTACGAGCAGTACTTC

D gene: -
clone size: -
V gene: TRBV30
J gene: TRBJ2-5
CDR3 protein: CAWSPGTVNQETQYF
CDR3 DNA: TGTGCCTGGAGTCCCGGGACGGTAAACCAAGAGACCCAGTACTTC

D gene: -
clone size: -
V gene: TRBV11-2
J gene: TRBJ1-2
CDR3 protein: CASSLFEGYGYTF
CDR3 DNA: TGTGCCAGCAGCTTATTTGAGGGCTATGGCTACACCTTC

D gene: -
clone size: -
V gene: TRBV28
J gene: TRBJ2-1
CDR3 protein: CATQPGRTEGYNEQFF
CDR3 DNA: TGTGCCACCCAACCTGGCCGGACCGAGGGGTACAATGAGCAGTTCTTC

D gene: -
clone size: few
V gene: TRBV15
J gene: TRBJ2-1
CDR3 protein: CATSIRQEPYNEQFF
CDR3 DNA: TGTGCCACCAGCATAAGACAGGAGCCTTACAATGAGCAGTTCTTC

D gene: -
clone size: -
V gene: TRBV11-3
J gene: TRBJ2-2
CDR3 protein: CASSGTNTGELFF
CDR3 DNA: TGTGCCAGCAGCGGGACGAACACCGGGGAGCTGTTTTTT